The source of this TCR beta chain is a study of blood T cell repertoires in COVID-19. Overall study context: COVID-19 samples from acute and convalescent phases originated in the United States, Italy and Spain. Nucleic acid was either cDNA or gDNA, and it came from T cells, B-cell-depleted T cells, or PBMCs.

V lost 0 bases to trimming and J lost 2 bases, with 15 bases between them. This CDR3 has 16 amino acids. CDR1 SGHRS and CDR2 YFSETQ come from the germline V gene. Only in-frame clones appear in the TCRdb table, and some are missing; sequencing was by immunoSEQ multiplex PCR. The table includes more than 95,000 clones, roughly nine tenths detected once. This sequence joins TRBV5-1 and TRBJ2-7; weak D call: TRBD1 (5 bases). This sequence originates from a human donor in a cohort sampled during active COVID-19. The material sequenced was peripheral blood. CDR3 sequence reads: CASSLVMAGSTYEQYF. DNA for the CDR3: TGCGCCAGCAGCTTGGTAATGGCAGGGTCTACCTACGAGCAGTACTTC.